This entry concerns a single T cell receptor (beta chain). The antigen remains undetermined. Unmatched junction bases numbered 10, after V lost 5 bases and J lost 0 bases. The CDR3 sequence is 17 residues long. Germline CDR1 SGHVS, CDR2 FNYEAQ. TCRdb keeps only in-frame clones here, not all; method: immunoSEQ multiplex PCR. The repertoire holds some 150,000 clones, with 88% as singletons. These data originate in a study of cytomegalovirus exposure and HLA in healthy donors. Study outcomes and limitations: A subsequent analysis found that TCR clusters from the first cohort also tended to co-occur in the 120 validation repertoires, with less than 95% of cluster scores above 0. Confirmation in vitro established that a few CMV-associated chains were specific for CMV antigens. Listed as cytomegalovirus-associated were over 150 TCR beta chains. The study found most TCR sequences rare, yet found some public TCRs in many donors.

This chain connects TRBV7-6 to TRBJ2-1, with 7 bases identical to TRBD1. Sequencing was done on a sample of PBMCs. The receptor was derived from a man between 18 and 35 years old in good health and CMV-seronegative. The CDR3 protein is CASSPLTGQFSYNEQFF. DNA of the CDR3: TGTGCCAGCAGCCCGCTCACGGGACAGTTCTCCTACAATGAGCAGTTCTTC.